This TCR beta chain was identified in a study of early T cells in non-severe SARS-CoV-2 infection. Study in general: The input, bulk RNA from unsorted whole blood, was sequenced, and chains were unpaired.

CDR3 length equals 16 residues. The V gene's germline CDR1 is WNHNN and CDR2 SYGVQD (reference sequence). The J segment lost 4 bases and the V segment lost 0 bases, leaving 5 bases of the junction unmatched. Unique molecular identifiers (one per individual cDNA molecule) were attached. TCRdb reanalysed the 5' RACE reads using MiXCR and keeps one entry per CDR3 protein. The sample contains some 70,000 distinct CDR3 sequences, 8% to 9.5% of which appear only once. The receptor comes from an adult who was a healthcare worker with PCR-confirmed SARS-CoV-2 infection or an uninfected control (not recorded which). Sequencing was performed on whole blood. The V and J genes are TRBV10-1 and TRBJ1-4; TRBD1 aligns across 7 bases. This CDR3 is CASSESGQSFNEKLFF. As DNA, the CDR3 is TGCGCCAGCAGTGAGTCGGGACAGTCTTTTAATGAAAAACTGTTTTTT.